The clone carrying this T cell receptor beta chain has just a few counts. Its antigen is unknown. In TCRdb, the 5' RACE reads were re-called with MiXCR into one record per CDR3 protein. The sample has roughly 310,000 distinct CDR3 sequences, 15% to 20% seen once. This entry is derived from a study of T-cell memory formation after mild COVID-19. Study-level points and caveats: CD4/CD8 balance held among clones contracting day 15 to 85, and later expanders leaned CD4+.

V was clipped by 3 bases and J by 4 bases, with 4 bases between them. In germline, CDR1 is LNHDA, CDR2 SQIVND (reference sequence). The CDR3 is made up of 12 amino acids. The sequenced material came from PBMCs or a T cell subset sorted from them (not recorded which). The source of this sequence is a young man who had mild COVID-19 (a few samples of this study predate the infection). Cell type and time point are not known. The chain combines TRBV19 with TRBJ1-5, with D unclear. The CDR3 is CASSMGNQPQHF. In DNA form, the CDR3 reads TGTGCCAGTAGTATGGGGAATCAGCCCCAGCATTTT.